A single sample is the source of the 22 T cell receptor beta chains below, sequenced in a study of regulatory T cells. Study results and limitations: Hydrophobic residues at CDR3 positions 6 and 7 were enriched in conventional CD4+ T cells of CD3G-deficient patients.

What these receptors recognize is not known. Amplification used 52 TRBV primers and 13 TRBJ primers. Clones were sequenced by immunoSEQ multiplex PCR, and TCRdb holds only the in-frame ones, with some missing. The data show over 35,000 clones, around nine tenths seen once. Sequencing used conventional CD4+ T cells sorted from blood. These receptor sequences come from a person in their late teens or twenties with CD3G deficiency.

This clone showed up just a few times. The rearrangement links TRBV5-1 to TRBJ2-3; D unresolved. The CDR3 sequence is 16 residues long. Germline assignment: CDR1 SGHRS and CDR2 YFSETQ. The V end lost 0 bases, the J end lost 0 bases, and 11 bases lay between the germline ends. CDR3 loop: CASSLGSNPSTDTQYF. As DNA, the CDR3 is TGCGCCAGCAGCTTGGGCTCCAACCCGAGCACAGATACGCAGTATTTT.

The gene calls are TRBV9 and TRBJ2-7; D is possibly TRBD1 (6 bases). The CDR3 is 13 amino acids. Germline values: CDR1 SGDLS, CDR2 YYNGEE. V gave up 2 bases and J gave up 6 bases, with 12 bases separating them. For the CDR3, the DNA is TGTGCCAGCAGCGTGGACCTAGGGGGCGAGCAGTACTTC. Its protein product is CASSVDLGGEQYF. Supplemented by reference TRBV9 and TRBJ2-7, the full variable domain reads DSGVTQTPKHLITATGQRVTLRCSPRSGDLSVYWYQQSLDQGLQFLIQYYNGEERAKGNILERFSAQQFPDLHSELNLSSLELGDSALYFCASSVDLGGEQYFGPGTRLTVT.

The chain is built from TRBV5-1 and TRBJ2-3; TRBD2 agrees at 7 bases. The germline V gene encodes CDR1 SGHRS and CDR2 YFSETQ. The V gene end was trimmed by 7 bases and the J gene end by 6 bases; junction bases not matched to a gene: 11. The CDR3 has 14 amino acids. The CDR3 nucleotides are TGCGCCAGCGCCTCGGGACTACCAGGGGATACGCAGTATTTT. As protein: CASASGLPGDTQYF.

This clone was seen just once. The V and J genes are TRBV19 and TRBJ2-1; 7 positions agree with TRBD2. The germline V gene encodes CDR1 LNHDA and CDR2 SQIVND (reference sequence). The trim removed 6 bases at V and 4 bases at J, leaving 18 bases unmatched. This CDR3 has 18 residues. CDR3 in DNA: TGTGCCAGTAGCATGACCCTTGGGGGGAGCGGGGAGTACAATGAGCAGTTCTTC. Amino acid sequence: CASSMTLGGSGEYNEQFF.

This chain connects TRBV6-1 to TRBJ1-2, with D possibly matching TRBD1 (6 bases). This CDR3 spans 14 amino acids. Trimming removed 4 bases at V and 4 bases at J, with 13 bases between. Germline loops: CDR1 MNHNS, CDR2 SASEGT. Here the CDR3 DNA reads TGTGCCAGCAGTGGCAGGGGATGGGCCTATGGCTACACCTTC. Translated, it gives CASSGRGWAYGYTF.

The rearrangement uses TRBV19 and TRBJ1-2; 7 bases line up with TRBD1. This CDR3 has 12 amino acids. Germline CDR1 LNHDA, CDR2 SQIVND (reference sequence). V trimming: 8 bases; J trimming: 4 bases; junction bases outside the gene matches: 4. The CDR3 region is CASQGQAYGYTF. CDR3 nucleotide sequence: TGTGCCAGTCAAGGACAGGCCTATGGCTACACCTTC.

This clone was seen only once. V gene TRBV29-1 combines with J gene TRBJ1-2; D is possibly TRBD1 (6 bases). CDR3 length: 16 amino acids. Trimming took 0 bases from V and 7 from J, leaving 21 bases between them. Germline V gives CDR1 SQVTM, CDR2 ANQGSEA. CDR3 amino acids: CSVEEWDRGGVVGYTF. The CDR3 DNA follows: TGCAGCGTTGAAGAATGGGATAGGGGGGGAGTCGTTGGCTACACCTTC. The full variable domain, with the rest looked up from reference TRBV29-1 and TRBJ1-2, is SAVISQKPSRDICQRGTSLTIQCQVDSQVTMMFWYRQQPGQSLTLIATANQGSEATYESGFVIDKFPISRPNLTFSTLTVSNMSPEDSSIYLCSVEEWDRGGVVGYTFGSGTRLTVV.

About this clone: Other DNA sequences in this specimen translate into the identical CDR3. This rearrangement joins TRBV28 to TRBJ2-7; 8 positions match TRBD1. Unmatched junction bases numbered 7, after V lost 6 bases and J lost 3 bases. Germline V gene lookup returns CDR1 MDHEN and CDR2 SYDVKM. This CDR3 contains 14 residues. The CDR3, as DNA: TGTGCCAGCAGCCCTCCGGGACAGGTCTACGAGCAGTACTTC. Translating gives CASSPPGQVYEQYF.

The chain employs TRBV19 and TRBJ2-1, with D hard to call. V was cut by 4 bases and J by 6 bases, with 4 bases left in between. CDR1 is LNHDA and CDR2 is SQIVND in the germline V gene (reference sequence). The CDR3 contains 11 residues. CDR3 residues: CASSNRNEQFF. The CDR3 DNA sequence: TGTGCCAGTAGTAACCGCAATGAGCAGTTCTTC.

V is TRBV28 and J is TRBJ2-2; 9 nucleotides line up with TRBD1. This CDR3 region has 15 residues. Trimming removed 5 bases from V and 4 bases from J; junction bases left unmatched: 5. Germline CDR1 MDHEN, CDR2 SYDVKM. This CDR3 reads CASSTLDRGTGELFF. The CDR3 DNA is TGTGCCAGCAGTACCCTGGACAGGGGCACCGGGGAGCTGTTTTTT.

This sequence joins TRBV11-2 and TRBJ2-7, with 10 bases fitting TRBD2. V lost 1 base to trimming and J lost 6 bases; unmatched junction nucleotides: 6. Germline assignment: CDR1 SGHAT and CDR2 FQNNGV. The CDR3 consists of 15 residues. In DNA, the CDR3 is TGTGCCAGCAGCTTAGGGCCAGCGGGAGGGGGCGAGCAGTACTTC. Translating gives CASSLGPAGGGEQYF.

The genes are TRBV14 and TRBJ2-1; a possible D gene is TRBD1 (5 bases). Per germline, CDR1 SGHDN and CDR2 FVKESK. The V end lost 1 base, the J end lost 11 bases, and 12 bases lay between the germline ends. This CDR3 has 13 amino acids. CDR3 nucleotide sequence: TGTGCCAGCAGCCAAGTTTGGGCAGGGAAGCAGTTCTTC. It yields the protein CASSQVWAGKQFF.

The J gene is TRBJ2-2, the V gene TRBV28; 12 positions match TRBD2. The CDR3 is 17 amino acids. CDR1 MDHEN and CDR2 SYDVKM come from the germline V gene. Unmatched junction bases numbered 4, after V lost 5 bases and J lost 0 bases. The CDR3 nucleotides read TGTGCCAGCAGTCCGACTAGCGGGAGAGCGAACACCGGGGAGCTGTTTTTT. Translating gives CASSPTSGRANTGELFF.

J is TRBJ1-1 and V is TRBV10-2, with TRBD1 identical over 7 bases. The CDR3 runs to 11 residues. CDR1 WSHSY and CDR2 SAAADI come from the germline V gene. J lost 5 bases, V lost 6 bases, and 0 bases had no gene match. The CDR3 sequence is CASRQGTEAFF. The CDR3 DNA reads as TGCGCCAGCAGACAGGGGACTGAAGCTTTCTTT.

For the CDR3, the DNA is TGTGCCAGTAAGAGAATGGGCCTAAACACTGAAGCTTTCTTT. Translating gives CASKRMGLNTEAFF. The chain couples TRBV28 to TRBJ1-1; no clear D gene. Trimming removed 9 bases at V and 2 bases at J, with 16 bases between. There are 14 residues in the CDR3. Germline loops: CDR1 MDHEN, CDR2 SYDVKM.

The DNA for the CDR3 is TGTGCCAGCAGTTTCAGGGGCTCGGCCCGATCCTACGAGCAGTACTTC. Its protein product is CASSFRGSARSYEQYF. The gene calls are TRBV28 and TRBJ2-7, with a weak D call TRBD1 (6 bases). V lost 3 bases and J lost 1, with 16 bases in between. From germline, CDR1 is MDHEN and CDR2 SYDVKM. This CDR3 comprises 16 residues.

The V and J genes are TRBV7-9 and TRBJ2-1, with 10 nucleotides matching TRBD2. Per germline, CDR1 SEHNR and CDR2 FQNEAQ (reference sequence). The CDR3 has 15 amino acids. Germline trimming cut 2 bases from V and 6 bases from J; bases unmatched to any gene: 4. CDR3 sequence (DNA): TGTGCCAGCAGCTTAAGCGGGGGGGCCGCCAATGAGCAGTTCTTC. Amino acid sequence: CASSLSGGAANEQFF.

V usage is TRBV10-3 and J usage is TRBJ2-5, with a weak D call TRBD2 (6 bases). V gave up 10 bases and J gave up 3 bases, with 15 bases separating them. This CDR3 is built from 13 residues. The germline CDR1 and CDR2 sequences are ENHRY and SYGVKD. The CDR3 loop reads CATARDLEETQYF. The CDR3 DNA follows: TGTGCCACGGCTCGGGACTTAGAAGAGACCCAGTACTTC.

This chain connects TRBV6-5 to TRBJ2-7, with TRBD2 as a possible D gene (6 bases). The CDR3 runs to 13 residues. V was clipped by 6 bases and J by 4 bases, with 13 bases between them. The germline gives CDR1 MNHEY, CDR2 SVGAGI. CDR3 sequence (DNA): TGTGCCAGCAGAAGGGCTGGGGGGTACGAGCAGTACTTC. Its protein product is CASRRAGGYEQYF.

This chain joins TRBV6-1 and TRBJ1-2; D remains ambiguous. The CDR3 contains 13 residues. Trimming removed 6 bases from V and 2 bases from J, with 10 bases in between. Germline CDR1 reads MNHNS; CDR2 reads SASEGT. The CDR3 DNA reads as TGTGCCAGCAGGTCACAGAGAAACTATGGCTACACCTTC. This codes for CASRSQRNYGYTF.

CDR3 in DNA: TGTGCCAGCAGTGGGGGTAGAGAAAAACTGTTTTTT. It is translated as CASSGGREKLFF. The V call is TRBV6-1, the J call TRBJ1-4; D remains unclear. The CDR3 has 12 residues. V gave up 4 bases and J gave up 8 bases, with 8 bases separating them. Germline V gene sequence: CDR1 MNHNS, CDR2 SASEGT.

The chain recombines TRBV13 with TRBJ1-1; D not certain. The germline CDR1 and CDR2 sequences are PRHDT and FYEKMQ (reference sequence). The CDR3 has 13 residues. Trimming shortened V by 2 bases and J by 3 bases, and 7 bases separated the two germline ends. Here the CDR3 DNA reads TGTGCCAGCAGCTTAAGGAGGGACACTGAAGCTTTCTTT. It yields the protein CASSLRRDTEAFF.